The rows below give T cell receptor beta chains drawn from one sample of a study of cytomegalovirus exposure and HLA in healthy donors. Sequencing was performed with immunoSEQ multiplex PCR; in TCRdb, only in-frame clones are kept and a portion is missing. In the table there are 150,000 to 200,000 clones, 78% of which are singletons. What was sequenced was PBMCs. All receptors come from a woman in her 30s in good health and CMV-seropositive. Both conserved end residues are part of each CDR3. A D gene is named only where the DNA matches it firmly. The size entry is marked missing in some rows and otherwise reads once, few, many or a size class.

>TRBJ1-3|TRBV7-9|.|.
TGTGCCAGCAGCTTAGATTTCCTTGACACCATATATTTT
CASSLDFLDTIYF
>TRBJ1-4|TRBV6-1|.|.
TGTGCCAGCAGTGAAGCCTTCAGGAGGAATGAAAAACTGTTTTTT
CASSEAFRRNEKLFF
>TRBJ1-1|TRBV18|.|.
TGTGCCAGCTCATATGACGGGGACACTGAAGCTTTCTTT
CASSYDGDTEAFF
>TRBJ2-7|TRBV19|TRBD2|.
TGTGCCAGTAGTCCACGACTAGCGGGTATCGAGCAGTACTTC
CASSPRLAGIEQYF
>TRBJ1-4|TRBV7-6|TRBD1|.
TGTGCCAGCAGCCCGCGACAGGGTTGGGAAAAACTGTTTTTT
CASSPRQGWEKLFF
>TRBJ2-3|TRBV2|TRBD2|once
TGTGCCAGCGACTTTACCCCCACCCCAGGTCCTAGCGGGAGGGTCACAGATACGCAGTATTTT
CASDFTPTPGPSGRVTDTQYF
>TRBJ1-1|TRBV11-3|.|.
TGTGCCAGCAGCCCCGGGACACAGAACACTGAAGCTTTCTTT
CASSPGTQNTEAFF
>TRBJ1-3|TRBV10-3|TRBD1|.
TGTGCCATCAGTGAGGGACCTTGGGACAGGGGAGAAGGAAACACCATATATTTT
CAISEGPWDRGEGNTIYF
>TRBJ1-2|TRBV25-1|.|few
TGTGCCAGCAGTGTCGACACCTATGGCGGCTACACCTTC
CASSVDTYGGYTF
>TRBJ2-1|TRBV7-8|TRBD2|.
TGTGCCAGCAGCTTGAACGCGGGAGGGATCGCCTACAATGAGCAGTTCTTC
CASSLNAGGIAYNEQFF
>TRBJ2-3|TRBV5-6|.|.
TGTGCCAGCAGCTTGTTAGGGGGGGGCCAAACCTCAAATACGCAGTATTTT
CASSLLGGGQTSNTQYF
>TRBJ2-7|TRBV27|.|.
TGTGCCAGCAGTTTCGACGGGGGCGAGCAGTACTTC
CASSFDGGEQYF
>TRBJ2-7|TRBV4-3|.|.
TGCGCCAGCAGCCCGTTTCGGGGAAGGGAGCAGTACTTC
CASSPFRGREQYF
>TRBJ2-5|TRBV7-2|TRBD1|.
TGTGCCAGCAGCGTGAACAGGGGGCCTCAAGAGACCCAGTACTTC
CASSVNRGPQETQYF
>TRBJ1-5|TRBV2|.|few
TGTGCCAGCAGTGAAGGGGGCAGGCGGATCAATCAGCCCCAGCATTTT
CASSEGGRRINQPQHF
>TRBJ2-1|TRBV7-9|TRBD1|.
TGTTCCAGCAGCTCCCCGGACAGGACCAATGAGCAGTTCTTC
CSSSSPDRTNEQFF
>TRBJ2-7|TRBV7-8|TRBD1|.
TGTGCCAGCAGCTTAGGGACAGGGGGCGTCTACGAGCAGTACTTC
CASSLGTGGVYEQYF
>TRBJ2-3|TRBV18|.|.
TGTGCCAGCTCACCCCAGGGTACCTACACAGATACGCAGTATTTT
CASSPQGTYTDTQYF
>TRBJ1-5|TRBV6-6|.|few
TGTGCCAGCAGCCGCAGCGATAGCAATCAGCCCCAGCATTTT
CASSRSDSNQPQHF
>TRBJ2-7|TRBV4-1|TRBD2|.
TGCGCCAGCAGCCAGAATAGCGGGGGGGCGTTCTACGAGCAGTACTTC
CASSQNSGGAFYEQYF
>TRBJ2-1|TRBV7-9|TRBD2|.
TGTGCCAGCAGCTTAGCGCTAAAGATCGGCGGGAGTTCTTACAATGAGCAGTTCTTC
CASSLALKIGGSSYNEQFF
>TRBJ2-1|TRBV5-1|.|few
TGCGCCAGCAGCCCGTTGGACAGTTCCTACAATGAGCAGTTCTTC
CASSPLDSSYNEQFF
>TRBJ2-1|TRBV27|TRBD1|.
TGTGCCACCATAACACAGGGGGATGAGCAGTTCTTC
CATITQGDEQFF
>TRBJ2-7|TRBV18|.|.
TGTGCCAGCTCACCGGACACTTCACCTTACGAGCAGTACTTC
CASSPDTSPYEQYF
>TRBJ2-2|TRBV4-1|TRBD2|few
TGCGCCAGCAGCCCTAGACTAGCGGGAGGGGTCGGGGAGCTGTTTTTT
CASSPRLAGGVGELFF
>TRBJ1-2|TRBV7-9|TRBD1|.
TGTGCCAGCAGCCCCGCTAGGACAGGACCAGTGCGGGGCTACACCTTC
CASSPARTGPVRGYTF
>TRBJ2-5|TRBV7-7|.|.
TGTGCTAGCAGCTCAAACCCGGGTACCCAGTACTTC
CASSSNPGTQYF
>TRBJ2-3|TRBV20-1|.|.
TGCAGGGCCCAAAAAACAGATACGCAGTATTTT
CRAQKTDTQYF
>TRBJ1-2|TRBV7-9|TRBD1|.
TGTGCCAGCAGCTTGGGGACAGGGAACTATGGCTACACCTTC
CASSLGTGNYGYTF
>TRBJ1-2|TRBV5-1|TRBD1|.
TGCGCCAGCAGCTTTGGGACAGAGGATAACTATGGCTACACCTTC
CASSFGTEDNYGYTF
>TRBJ2-2|TRBV5-6|TRBD1|.
TGTGCCAGCAGCCAGGGGGACATTGACCGTACGAACACCGGGGAGCTGTTTTTT
CASSQGDIDRTNTGELFF
>TRBJ1-2|TRBV9|TRBD1|.
TGTGCCAGCAGCCCCCGGGACAGGCTTTTGGTTCAGGGTGGCTACACCTTC
CASSPRDRLLVQGGYTF
>TRBJ1-2|TRBV5-6|TRBD1|.
TGTGCCAGCAGCTTCCGGGACAGCTTGGTCCTTAACTATGGCTACACCTTC
CASSFRDSLVLNYGYTF
>TRBJ2-5|TRBV6-4|TRBD2|.
TGTGCCAGCAGTGAATTGGCGGGGGGGCAAGAGACCCAGTACTTC
CASSELAGGQETQYF
>TRBJ1-1|TRBV10-1|.|once
TGCGCCAGCAGGGAAAACCGGAGGGGAGACACTGAAGCTTTCTTT
CASRENRRGDTEAFF
>TRBJ2-1|TRBV4-2|TRBD2|.
TGTGCCAGCAGCCAACGAAGACTAGCGGGAGATTGGTTCTTC
CASSQRRLAGDWFF
>TRBJ1-2|TRBV28|TRBD1|.
TGTGCCAGCAGCCCCGGGACAGGGCGGGATGGCTACACCTTC
CASSPGTGRDGYTF
>TRBJ2-1|TRBV27|TRBD2|.
TGTGCCAGCAGTCCTAGGGGGCTAGCGGGGGAGAATGAGCAGTTCTTC
CASSPRGLAGENEQFF
>TRBJ1-6|TRBV19|.|.
TGTGCCAGTAGGCCCCGGACAGCTGCTAATTCACCCCTCCACTTT
CASRPRTAANSPLHF
>TRBJ2-7|TRBV9|TRBD2|.
TGTGCCAGCAGCCCCGGGCGGGGGGTGACCTACGAGCAGTACTTC
CASSPGRGVTYEQYF
>TRBJ2-3|TRBV5-1|TRBD2|.
TGCGCCAGCAGCCTGCTAGCGGGGGGACCGAGCACAGATACGCAGTATTTT
CASSLLAGGPSTDTQYF
>TRBJ1-1|TRBV10-3|.|.
TGTGCCATCTCGACGCAGGGGACTGAAGCTTTCTTT
CAISTQGTEAFF
>TRBJ2-2|TRBV7-7|TRBD2|.
TGTGCTAGCAGCAGGCTAGCGGGGGGGAACACCGGGGAGCTGTTTTTT
CASSRLAGGNTGELFF
>TRBJ2-3|TRBV10-3|TRBD1|.
TGTGCCATCAGTGAAGGACAGGGAGTGGGCACAGATACGCAGTATTTT
CAISEGQGVGTDTQYF
>TRBJ2-1|TRBV11-2|.|.
TGTGCCAGCAGCGTGACTGAAATCTCGTTCTTC
CASSVTEISFF
>TRBJ2-3|TRBV4-3|.|.
TGCGCCAGCAGCCAAGTTTCTCCAGGGAAAACGGCAGATACGCAGTATTTT
CASSQVSPGKTADTQYF
>TRBJ1-4|TRBV7-6|.|.
TGTGCCAGCAGCTTGTGGTCCGGACAGCTAGATGAAAAACTGTTTTTT
CASSLWSGQLDEKLFF
>TRBJ2-1|TRBV19|TRBD2|.
TGTGCCAGTAGTAGCGAAGGCCTAGCGGGAAATGAGCAGTTCTTC
CASSSEGLAGNEQFF
>TRBJ1-2|TRBV6-1|.|.
TGTGCCAGCAGTGAACGGCCAGGGGATGGCTACACCTTC
CASSERPGDGYTF
>TRBJ2-1|TRBV12-5|.|.
TGTGCTAGTGCCTCCAATCGGGGGTATGAGCAGTTCTTC
CASASNRGYEQFF
>TRBJ1-2|TRBV6-6|.|few
TGTGCCAGCAGTTATAGACTGAACTATGGCTACACCTTC
CASSYRLNYGYTF
>TRBJ1-1|TRBV6-4|TRBD1|.
TGTGCCAGCAGTGCTTATTCGGACAGGGCCATAGACACTGAAGCTTTCTTT
CASSAYSDRAIDTEAFF
>TRBJ1-2|TRBV6-1|.|.
TGTGCCAGCAGTGATGGCCTCCTTGGCTACACCTTC
CASSDGLLGYTF
>TRBJ1-1|TRBV7-9|.|once
TGTGCCAGCAGCTTCGGGGGACCGAACACTGAAGCTTTCTTT
CASSFGGPNTEAFF
>TRBJ1-6|TRBV6-1|.|.
TGTGCCAGCAGTGAACAAGGGGGGGGATCACCCCTCCACTTT
CASSEQGGGSPLHF
>TRBJ1-1|TRBV6-5|.|.
TGTGCCAGCAGTTACCGAACCTCAGGGAGGGATGAAGCTTTCTTT
CASSYRTSGRDEAFF